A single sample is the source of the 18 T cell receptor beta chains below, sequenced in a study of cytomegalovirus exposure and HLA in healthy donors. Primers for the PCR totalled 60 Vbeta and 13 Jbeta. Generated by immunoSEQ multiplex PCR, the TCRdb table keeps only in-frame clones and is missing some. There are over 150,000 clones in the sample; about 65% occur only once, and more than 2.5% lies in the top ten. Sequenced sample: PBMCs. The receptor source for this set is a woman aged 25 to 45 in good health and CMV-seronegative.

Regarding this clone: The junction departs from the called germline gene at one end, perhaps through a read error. The CDR3 sequence is CSSQQGYAGYTF. The CDR3 bases are TGTTCCAGCCAACAGGGCTATGCAGGCTACACCTTC. This sequence joins TRBV7-9 and TRBJ1-2, with D tentatively TRBD1 (6 bases). The germline V gene encodes CDR1 SEHNR and CDR2 FQNEAQ (reference sequence). This CDR3 spans 12 amino acids.

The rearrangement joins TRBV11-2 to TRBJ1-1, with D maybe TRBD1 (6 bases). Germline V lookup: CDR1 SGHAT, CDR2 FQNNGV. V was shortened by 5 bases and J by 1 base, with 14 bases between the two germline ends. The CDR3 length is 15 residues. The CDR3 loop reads CASSQPPGANTEAFF. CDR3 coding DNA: TGTGCCAGCAGCCAACCCCCAGGGGCGAACACTGAAGCTTTCTTT.

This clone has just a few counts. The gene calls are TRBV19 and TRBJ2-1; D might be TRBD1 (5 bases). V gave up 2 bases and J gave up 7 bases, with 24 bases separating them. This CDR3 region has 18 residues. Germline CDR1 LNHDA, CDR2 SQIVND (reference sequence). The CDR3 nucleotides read TGTGCCAGTAGTATAACGCCAGCAGGGTCCTATGTTTTGAATGAGCAGTTCTTC. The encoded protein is CASSITPAGSYVLNEQFF.

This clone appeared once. CDR3 region: CASSDGQGYGYTF. The DNA for the CDR3 is TGTGCCAGCAGTGACGGACAGGGTTATGGCTACACCTTC. The V and J genes are TRBV28 and TRBJ1-2; 8 bases map to TRBD1. Losses at the gene ends were 5 bases for V and 5 bases for J; bases not matched to a gene: 4. Germline CDR1 and CDR2: MDHEN and SYDVKM. There are 13 residues in the CDR3.

The CDR3 nucleotides are TGTGCCAGCAGCTTGGTTGGTGGGGCTAACACTGAAGCTTTCTTT. It translates to CASSLVGGANTEAFF. The V gene is TRBV5-4, the J gene TRBJ1-1; D is perhaps TRBD1 (5 bases). V was pared by 0 bases and J by 2 bases, with 11 bases between. This CDR3 has 15 amino acids. Germline-derived CDR1 and CDR2 are SGHNT and YYREEE (reference sequence). The full variable domain, with the rest looked up from reference TRBV5-4 and TRBJ1-1, is ETGVTQSPTHLIKTRGQQVTLRCSSQSGHNTVSWYQQALGQGPQFIFQYYREEENGRGNFPPRFSGLQFPNYSSELNVNALELDDSALYLCASSLVGGANTEAFFGQGTRLTVV.

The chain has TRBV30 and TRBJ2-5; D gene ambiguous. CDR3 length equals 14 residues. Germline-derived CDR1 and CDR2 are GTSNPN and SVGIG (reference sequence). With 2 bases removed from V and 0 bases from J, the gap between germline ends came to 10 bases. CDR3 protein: CAWSSYSHQETQYF. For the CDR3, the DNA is TGTGCCTGGAGTAGTTACAGCCACCAAGAGACCCAGTACTTC. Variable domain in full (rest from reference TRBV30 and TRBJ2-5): SQTIHQWPATLVQPVGSPLSLECTVEGTSNPNLYWYRQAAGRGLQLLFYSVGIGQISSEVPQNLSASRPQDRQFILSSKKLLLSDSGFYLCAWSSYSHQETQYFGPGTRLLVL.

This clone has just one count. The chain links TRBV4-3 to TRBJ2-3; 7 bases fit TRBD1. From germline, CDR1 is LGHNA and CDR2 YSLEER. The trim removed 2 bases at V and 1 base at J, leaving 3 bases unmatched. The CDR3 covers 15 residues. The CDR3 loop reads CASSQHRGGTDTQYF. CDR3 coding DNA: TGCGCCAGCAGCCAACACAGGGGCGGCACAGATACGCAGTATTTT.

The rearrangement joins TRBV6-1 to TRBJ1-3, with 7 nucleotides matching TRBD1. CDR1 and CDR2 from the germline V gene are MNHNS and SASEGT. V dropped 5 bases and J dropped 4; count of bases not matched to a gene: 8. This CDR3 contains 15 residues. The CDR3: CASSSTGPGGNTIYF. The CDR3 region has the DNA TGTGCCAGCAGTTCGACAGGGCCTGGGGGAAACACCATATATTTT.

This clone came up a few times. This CDR3 reads CSARTRYGYTF. The CDR3, as DNA: TGCAGTGCAAGGACACGCTATGGCTACACCTTC. This sequence joins TRBV20-1 and TRBJ1-2; D perhaps matches TRBD1 (5 bases). Germline V lookup: CDR1 DFQATT, CDR2 SNEGSKA (reference sequence). This CDR3 comprises 11 residues. V lost 6 bases and J lost 4, with 9 bases in between.

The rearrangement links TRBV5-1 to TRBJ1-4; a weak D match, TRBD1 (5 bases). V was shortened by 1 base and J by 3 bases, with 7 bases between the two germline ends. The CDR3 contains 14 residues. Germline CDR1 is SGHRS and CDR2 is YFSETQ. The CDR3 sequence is CASSLSGSNEKLFF. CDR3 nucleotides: TGCGCCAGCAGCTTGTCAGGGTCTAATGAAAAACTGTTTTTT.

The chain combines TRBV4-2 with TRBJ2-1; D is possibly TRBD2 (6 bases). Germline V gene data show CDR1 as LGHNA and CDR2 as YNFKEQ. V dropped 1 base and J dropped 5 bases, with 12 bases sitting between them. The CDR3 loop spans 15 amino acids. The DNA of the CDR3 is TGTGCCAGCAGCCAAGGCGGGACCAGAAACAATGAGCAGTTCTTC. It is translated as CASSQGGTRNNEQFF.

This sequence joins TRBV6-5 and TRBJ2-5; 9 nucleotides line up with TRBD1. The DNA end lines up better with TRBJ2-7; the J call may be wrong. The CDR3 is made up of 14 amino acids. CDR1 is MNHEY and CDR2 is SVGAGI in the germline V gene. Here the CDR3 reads CASSYSTGGYEQYF. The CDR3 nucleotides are TGTGCCAGCAGTTACTCGACAGGGGGCTACGAGCAGTACTTC.

CDR3 nucleotide sequence: TGTGCCAGCAGCCTAGGCGTAGCAGGGGAGACCCAGTACTTC. Encoded protein: CASSLGVAGETQYF. The chain has TRBV7-9 and TRBJ2-5, with D maybe TRBD1 (5 bases). CDR3 length equals 14 residues. The V gene lost 5 bases and the J gene lost 5 bases, with 15 bases spanning the gap. Germline V gives CDR1 SEHNR, CDR2 FQNEAQ (reference sequence).

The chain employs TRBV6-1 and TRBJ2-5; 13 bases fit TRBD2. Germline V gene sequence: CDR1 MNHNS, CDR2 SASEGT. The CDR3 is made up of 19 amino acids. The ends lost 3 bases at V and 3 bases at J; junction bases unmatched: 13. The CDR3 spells CASSDPKLAGGPTEETQYF. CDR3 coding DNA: TGTGCCAGCAGTGACCCGAAACTAGCGGGAGGGCCGACCGAAGAGACCCAGTACTTC.

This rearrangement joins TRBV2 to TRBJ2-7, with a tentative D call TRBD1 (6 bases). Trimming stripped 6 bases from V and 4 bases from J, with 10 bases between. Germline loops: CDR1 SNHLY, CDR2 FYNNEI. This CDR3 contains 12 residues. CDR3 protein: CASSRTGYEQYF. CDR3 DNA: TGTGCCAGCAGCCGAACAGGGTACGAGCAGTACTTC.

In DNA form, the CDR3 reads TGTGCCAGCAGCTCGGACAGGGGCGGTGAGCAGTTCTTC. Amino acids: CASSSDRGGEQFF. The rearrangement links TRBV7-3 to TRBJ2-1, with TRBD1 matching over 9 bases. The CDR3 sequence is 13 residues long. Germline CDR1 SGHTA, CDR2 FQGTGA. Trimming removed 4 bases from V and 9 bases from J; junction bases left unmatched: 4.

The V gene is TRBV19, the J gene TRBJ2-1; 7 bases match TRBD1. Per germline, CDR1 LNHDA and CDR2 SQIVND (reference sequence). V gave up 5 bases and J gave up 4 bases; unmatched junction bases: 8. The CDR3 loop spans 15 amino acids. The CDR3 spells CASSGRQGAYNEQFF. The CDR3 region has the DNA TGTGCCAGTAGTGGGAGACAGGGTGCTTACAATGAGCAGTTCTTC.

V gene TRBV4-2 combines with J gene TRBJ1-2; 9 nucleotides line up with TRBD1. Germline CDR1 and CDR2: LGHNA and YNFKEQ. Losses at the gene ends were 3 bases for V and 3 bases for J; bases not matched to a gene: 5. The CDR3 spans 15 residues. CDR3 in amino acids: CASSQPQGADYGYTF. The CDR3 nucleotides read TGTGCCAGCAGCCAGCCACAGGGGGCTGACTATGGCTACACCTTC.